The T cell receptor beta chain described here comes from a study of shared clonotypes between healthy human individuals. In the case of this clone: Distinct nucleotide sequences in the sample also encode this CDR3.

Generated by immunoSEQ multiplex PCR, the TCRdb table keeps only in-frame clones and is missing some. This sample has about 2.5 million clones; less than 95% occur once, and the top ten carry approximately 0.41%. The CDR3 covers 14 residues. The ends lost 4 bases at V and 1 base at J; junction bases unmatched: 4. CDR1 and CDR2 (germline): SGHRS, YFSETQ. This chain joins TRBV5-1 and TRBJ1-1, with 7 bases aligning to TRBD1. The receptor was derived from a man aged 18 to 30 in good health. Some clones in this sample may be carry-over from other donors' samples. The specimen was naive CD4+ T cells from PBMCs. Subset noted: CD45RA+ positively selected. The CDR3 nucleotides read TGCGCCAGCAGCATTGGGACAGCGAACACTGAAGCTTTCTTT. Translated, it gives CASSIGTANTEAFF.